Listed here are 21 T cell receptor beta chains from one sample, sequenced in a study of blood T cell repertoires in COVID-19. Libraries were prepared by immunoSEQ multiplex PCR; TCRdb keeps only in-frame clonotypes and omits some of them. The sample holds roughly 260,000 clones, about 88% seen once. The sequenced sample was peripheral blood. These receptors were collected from a woman between 35 and 50 years old who had recovered from COVID-19.

The J gene is TRBJ2-2, the V gene TRBV9; 8 nucleotides align to TRBD1. Looked up from germline, CDR1 is SGDLS and CDR2 is YYNGEE. The CDR3 runs 15 residues. Trimming took 1 base from V and 6 from J; bases not matched to a gene: 5. In DNA, the CDR3 is TGTGCCAGCAGCGTACAGGGGGCGCGTGCCGGGGAGCTGTTTTTT. Amino acid sequence: CASSVQGARAGELFF.

This clone is categorized as medium-sized (0.01 to 0.1%). This rearrangement joins TRBV2 to TRBJ2-7, with TRBD2 matching over 13 bases. This CDR3 has 15 amino acids. Trimming took 8 bases from V and 2 from J; bases not matched to a gene: 6. From germline, CDR1 is SNHLY and CDR2 FYNNEI. The CDR3 sequence: CASRKLAGGPYEQYF. In DNA, the CDR3 is TGTGCCAGCCGAAAACTAGCGGGAGGGCCCTACGAGCAGTACTTC.

The chain uses TRBV10-3 and TRBJ2-7; TRBD1 agrees at 8 bases. The J segment lost 0 bases and the V segment lost 6 bases, leaving 1 base of the junction unmatched. The CDR3 runs to 13 residues. Per germline, CDR1 ENHRY and CDR2 SYGVKD. This CDR3 is CAISDRGSYEQYF. Written as DNA, the CDR3 is TGTGCCATCAGCGACAGGGGCTCCTACGAGCAGTACTTC.

The CDR3 is CASSWQTSGSPAYEQFF. The CDR3, as DNA: TGTGCCAGCAGTTGGCAGACTAGCGGGAGCCCGGCCTATGAGCAGTTCTTC. V usage is TRBV6-2 or TRBV6-3 and J usage is TRBJ2-1; 12 nucleotides match TRBD2. The V gene end was trimmed by 4 bases and the J gene end by 8 bases; junction bases not matched to a gene: 12. The CDR3 runs to 17 residues. Germline V gene sequence: CDR1 MNHEY, CDR2 SVGEGT.

This rearrangement joins TRBV2 to TRBJ2-7; 7 bases line up with TRBD2. V trimming: 7 bases; J trimming: 6 bases; junction bases outside the gene matches: 9. CDR1 and CDR2 from the germline V gene are SNHLY and FYNNEI. The CDR3 loop spans 13 amino acids. The CDR3 DNA reads TGTGCCAGCACCTTCACTAGCGTAGTCGAGCAGTACTTC. Protein: CASTFTSVVEQYF.

The chain has TRBV29-1 and TRBJ1-2; D unresolved. Trimming removed 2 bases at V and 5 bases at J, with 12 bases between. In germline, CDR1 is SQVTM, CDR2 ANQGSEA. The CDR3 extends over 13 amino acids. The CDR3 reads CSVENRGIYGYTF. CDR3 coding DNA: TGCAGCGTTGAAAACCGAGGCATTTATGGCTACACCTTC.

The chain recombines TRBV19 with TRBJ1-5, with D uncertain. The CDR3 totals 13 residues. CDR1 is LNHDA and CDR2 is SQIVND in the germline V gene (reference sequence). Trimming left V 5 bases short and J 2 bases short, with 7 bases between. In DNA, the CDR3 is TGTGCCAGTAGTTTTTCTCGCAATCAGCCCCAGCATTTT. Residues: CASSFSRNQPQHF. Full variable domain (remainder filled in from reference TRBV19 and TRBJ1-5): DGGITQSPKYLFRKEGQNVTLSCEQNLNHDAMYWYRQDPGQGLRLIYYSQIVNDFQKGDIAEGYSVSREKKESFPLTVTSAQKNPTAFYLCASSFSRNQPQHFGDGTRLSIL.

CDR3 protein: CASSLRGQGATDTQYF. CDR3 coding DNA: TGTGCCAGCAGCTTAAGGGGACAGGGGGCGACAGATACGCAGTATTTT. V is TRBV7-3 and J is TRBJ2-3, with TRBD1 identical over 12 bases. Looked up from germline, CDR1 is SGHTA and CDR2 is FQGTGA. Unmatched junction bases numbered 2, after V lost 1 base and J lost 3 bases. The CDR3 is 16 amino acids.

V usage is TRBV11-3 and J usage is TRBJ2-5, with 11 bases identical to TRBD2. This CDR3 region has 17 residues. CDR1 is SGHNT and CDR2 is YENEEA in the germline V gene. The V and J ends lost 3 bases and 4 bases, in that order; junction bases with no gene match: 10. The CDR3 spells CASSFKLAGVGRETQYF. CDR3 DNA sequence: TGTGCCAGCAGCTTCAAACTAGCGGGAGTAGGAAGAGAGACCCAGTACTTC.

This chain joins TRBV6-5 and TRBJ2-7; a possible D gene is TRBD2 (5 bases). Trimming cost V 7 bases and J 4 bases, with 17 bases left between them. Per germline, CDR1 MNHEY and CDR2 SVGAGI. The CDR3 length is 14 residues. CDR3 protein: CASTPRVGWYEQYF. The CDR3 DNA reads as TGTGCCAGCACCCCGCGGGTAGGATGGTACGAGCAGTACTTC.

This chain connects TRBV3-1 (or the pseudogene TRBV3-2) to TRBJ2-1; 8 nucleotides match TRBD2. The CDR3 runs 17 residues. The germline gives CDR1 LGHDT, CDR2 YNNKEL (reference sequence). Trimming cost V 4 bases and J 0 bases; bases outside gene matches: 8. The CDR3 sequence is CASSLLAGQSSYNEQFF. The CDR3 bases are TGTGCCAGCAGCCTGCTAGCGGGCCAAAGCTCCTACAATGAGCAGTTCTTC.

The V and J genes are TRBV19 and TRBJ2-7; TRBD2 matches 15 bases. The CDR3 contains 17 residues. Germline CDR1 reads LNHDA; CDR2 reads SQIVND (reference sequence). The ends lost 6 bases at V and 2 bases at J; junction bases unmatched: 8. CDR3 in DNA: TGTGCCAGTAGCGAAGGACTAGCGGGAGGGCCCCCCTACGAGCAGTACTTC. Amino acid sequence: CASSEGLAGGPPYEQYF.

DNA of the CDR3: TGTGCCAGCAGCTTAGCCGCGAGCTTGACAGATACGCAGTATTTT. Translated, it gives CASSLAASLTDTQYF. V is TRBV7-2 and J is TRBJ2-3; D not resolved. Germline loops: CDR1 SGHTA, CDR2 FQGNSA. Trimming took 0 bases from V and 3 from J, leaving 10 bases between them. This CDR3 comprises 15 residues.

This clone was observed a single time. The chain carries TRBV4-1 and TRBJ2-7, with D possibly matching TRBD1 (6 bases). The CDR3 extends over 15 amino acids. Germline V gene lookup returns CDR1 MGHRA and CDR2 YSYEKL. Trimming removed 4 bases at V and 2 bases at J, with 15 bases between. CDR3 residues: CASSLSGTNTYEQYF. The CDR3 DNA is TGCGCCAGCAGCCTCTCCGGGACAAACACCTACGAGCAGTACTTC.

The CDR3 sequence: CASSLEQGNYEQYF. The CDR3 DNA reads as TGTGCCAGCAGCTTAGAGCAGGGTAACTACGAGCAGTACTTC. This chain uses TRBV11-2 with TRBJ2-7; perhaps TRBD1 as D (5 bases). Germline CDR1 and CDR2: SGHAT and FQNNGV. The CDR3 contains 14 residues. With 0 bases removed from V and 3 bases from J, the gap between germline ends came to 9 bases.

The chain has TRBV7-9 and TRBJ2-7; TRBD1 might be the D (6 bases). The length of the CDR3 is 14 residues. The V end was cut by 1 base, the J end by 3 bases, with 10 bases between. CDR1 and CDR2 from the germline V gene are SEHNR and FQNEAQ (reference sequence). The CDR3 here is CASSLVWDNYEQYF. In DNA, the CDR3 is TGTGCCAGCAGCTTAGTTTGGGACAACTACGAGCAGTACTTC. The full variable domain, rest sourced from reference TRBV7-9 and TRBJ2-7, is DTGVSQNPRHKITKRGQNVTFRCDPISEHNRLYWYRQTLGQGPEFLTYFQNEAQLEKSRLLSDRFSAERPKGSFSTLEIQRTEQGDSAMYLCASSLVWDNYEQYFGPGTRLTVT.

The DNA for the CDR3 is TGTGCCAGTTCCGTAACAGGGGGCGCGGAGACCCAGTACTTC. Translated: CASSVTGGAETQYF. The J gene is TRBJ2-5, the V gene TRBV6-6; 9 bases align to TRBD1. V lost 9 bases to trimming and J lost 5 bases; unmatched junction nucleotides: 10. This CDR3 has 14 amino acids. The germline V gene encodes CDR1 MNHNY and CDR2 SVGAGI (reference sequence).

Notes on this clone: This sample also contains other DNA sequences that code for the same CDR3. The chain joins TRBV28 to TRBJ1-4; D is possibly TRBD1 (6 bases). The CDR3 is 14 residues long. Trimming pared 2 bases from V and 7 bases from J, leaving 11 bases between. Per the germline V gene, CDR1 is MDHEN and CDR2 is SYDVKM. The CDR3 sequence: CASSLGGYGEKLFF. CDR3 nucleotide sequence: TGTGCCAGCAGTTTAGGGGGCTACGGTGAAAAACTGTTTTTT.

This rearrangement joins TRBV4-2 to TRBJ2-1; 9 bases agree with TRBD2. V shed 1 base and J 7 bases; nucleotides not matched to a gene: 11. The CDR3 is 17 residues long. Germline values: CDR1 LGHNA, CDR2 YNFKEQ. CDR3: CASSQGRRSGGWNEQFF. The CDR3 DNA is TGTGCCAGCAGCCAAGGTAGGCGGAGCGGGGGGTGGAATGAGCAGTTCTTC.

This clone was detected only once. V and J are TRBV4-3 and TRBJ2-7; 7 bases are shared with TRBD1. The V gene's germline CDR1 is LGHNA and CDR2 YSLEER. CDR3 length equals 15 residues. Unmatched junction bases numbered 6, after V lost 4 bases and J lost 0 bases. The CDR3 DNA sequence: TGCGCCAGCAGCCGGATGACAGGGAGCTCCTACGAGCAGTACTTC. Amino acids: CASSRMTGSSYEQYF.

The chain is built from TRBV9 and TRBJ2-2, with unresolved D. Germline V gene lookup returns CDR1 SGDLS and CDR2 YYNGEE. The CDR3 runs to 13 residues. The germline V and J ends were trimmed by 3 bases and 5 bases, with 8 bases remaining between them. The CDR3 protein is CASSGLLTGELFF. CDR3 DNA sequence: TGTGCCAGCAGCGGACTTCTTACCGGGGAGCTGTTTTTT.